A single sample is the source of the 18 T cell receptor beta chains below, sequenced in a study of chemoradiotherapy in HPV16-positive cancers. Sequenced by immunoSEQ multiplex PCR; TCRdb stores in-frame clones only, minus some. In the table there are approximately 13,000 clones, around 79% of which are singletons. Sample collection was performed from a patient who underwent chemoradiotherapy. These receptors originate from a human donor with HPV-associated anogenital cancer.

The V call is TRBV25-1, the J call TRBJ1-1, with D unresolved. The germline gives CDR1 MGHDK, CDR2 SYGVNS. The CDR3 extends over 17 amino acids. V lost 3 bases and J lost 4, with 21 bases in between. The CDR3 sequence: CASSESAYPRTGTEAFF. The CDR3 coding sequence is TGTGCCAGCAGTGAGTCCGCGTATCCCAGGACGGGCACTGAAGCTTTCTTT.

CDR3 region: CASSFQTARTEQYF. CDR3 coding DNA: TGTGCCAGCAGCTTCCAGACAGCTCGGACAGAGCAGTACTTC. The chain uses TRBV11-3 and TRBJ2-7, with D possibly being TRBD1 (5 bases). V gave up 3 bases and J gave up 7 bases, with 16 bases separating them. CDR3 size: 14 residues. CDR1 and CDR2 (germline): SGHNT, YENEEA.

The rearrangement joins TRBV6-1 to TRBJ2-1; D remains ambiguous. V lost 0 bases to trimming and J lost 6 bases, with 12 bases between them. The CDR3 totals 15 residues. In germline, CDR1 is MNHNS, CDR2 SASEGT. CDR3 DNA sequence: TGTGCCAGCAGTGAAGCGCTTCTGGACCCCAATGAGCAGTTCTTC. As protein: CASSEALLDPNEQFF.

In its sample, this clone was seen a few times. The chain has TRBV25-1 and TRBJ2-7; the match to TRBD2 covers 9 bases. After removal of 1 base from V and 2 bases from J, the junction contained 6 bases not matched to a gene. Germline V gene data show CDR1 as MGHDK and CDR2 as SYGVNS. This CDR3 contains 16 residues. This chain's CDR3 is CASSEWSGGIPYEQYF. Written as DNA, the CDR3 is TGTGCCAGCAGTGAATGGAGCGGGGGGATCCCCTACGAGCAGTACTTC.

This chain's CDR3 is CASSVEGSTDTQYF. CDR3 bases: TGTGCCAGCAGCGTAGAAGGCAGCACAGATACGCAGTATTTT. J is TRBJ2-3 and V is TRBV9, with D unresolved. CDR3 length: 14 amino acids. V was trimmed by 0 bases and J by 0 bases, leaving 5 bases between them. Germline V gives CDR1 SGDLS, CDR2 YYNGEE. Complete variable domain (other parts from reference TRBV9 and TRBJ2-3): DSGVTQTPKHLITATGQRVTLRCSPRSGDLSVYWYQQSLDQGLQFLIQYYNGEERAKGNILERFSAQQFPDLHSELNLSSLELGDSALYFCASSVEGSTDTQYFGPGTRLTVL.

V and J are TRBV7-8 and TRBJ2-7; D perhaps matches TRBD1 (6 bases). The CDR3 sequence is 18 residues long. V shed 5 bases and J shed 5 bases, with 28 bases lying between them. CDR1 and CDR2 (germline): SGHVS, FQNEAQ. The CDR3 nucleotides read TGTGCCAGCAGCCCCGGTCGGGGCGTCAGGGGTATTATTAACGAGCAGTACTTC. As protein: CASSPGRGVRGIINEQYF.

The chain employs TRBV6-6 and TRBJ2-1; TRBD2 aligns across 11 bases. CDR3 size: 15 residues. The V gene's germline CDR1 is MNHNY and CDR2 SVGAGI (reference sequence). Unmatched junction bases numbered 6, after V lost 8 bases and J lost 3 bases. CDR3 amino acids: CASGKTSGGYNEQFF. In DNA form, the CDR3 reads TGTGCCAGCGGCAAAACTAGCGGGGGCTACAATGAGCAGTTCTTC.

The chain uses TRBV5-8 and TRBJ1-1, with D possibly TRBD1 on 5 matching bases. This CDR3 comprises 14 residues. Trimming removed 1 base at V and 5 bases at J, with 12 bases between. CDR1 and CDR2 from the germline V gene are SGHTS and YDEGEE. CDR3 in amino acids: CASSLQGGETEAFF. The DNA of the CDR3 is TGTGCCAGCAGCTTGCAGGGAGGGGAAACTGAAGCTTTCTTT.

In DNA form, the CDR3 reads TGCGCCAGCAATGATCTCAAAGTGCAGTACTTC. It specifies CASNDLKVQYF. The gene calls are TRBV10-2 and TRBJ2-7, with D hard to call. This CDR3 spans 11 amino acids. The germline gives CDR1 WSHSY, CDR2 SAAADI. The germline V and J ends were trimmed by 7 bases and 9 bases, with 13 bases remaining between them.

This sequence joins TRBV5-1 and TRBJ2-1, with 10 bases that match TRBD2. The CDR3 has 12 amino acids. Germline V lookup: CDR1 SGHRS, CDR2 YFSETQ. With 10 bases clipped from V and 8 bases from J, the junction kept 6 bases outside the gene matches. CDR3 nucleotides: TGCGCCTCCAAGCGGGAGGGGGATGAGCAGTTCTTC. It is translated as CASKREGDEQFF.

V usage is TRBV7-9 and J usage is TRBJ1-4; 10 bases fit TRBD1. V shed 3 bases and J 10 bases; nucleotides not matched to a gene: 11. CDR1 is SEHNR, CDR2 FQNEAQ, per germline (reference sequence). The CDR3 totals 16 residues. CDR3 residues: CASSLAPGQGMRKLFF. CDR3 sequence (DNA): TGTGCCAGCAGCTTGGCTCCGGGACAGGGGATGAGAAAACTGTTTTTT.

The chain's CDR3 is CASSLEGNSEKLFF. CDR3 in DNA: TGCGCCAGCAGCTTGGAGGGCAACTCGGAAAAACTGTTTTTT. The chain uses TRBV5-1 and TRBJ1-4; D uncertain. This CDR3 region has 14 residues. The germline V gene encodes CDR1 SGHRS and CDR2 YFSETQ. Between the trimmed V and J ends, which lost 0 bases and 8 bases, there was a span of 11 bases.

J is TRBJ2-1 and V is TRBV28, with TRBD1 identical over 9 bases. The CDR3 length is 16 residues. CDR1 is MDHEN and CDR2 is SYDVKM in the germline V gene. V dropped 2 bases and J dropped 9; count of bases not matched to a gene: 11. This chain's CDR3 is CASSLVTGQGRGEQFF. In DNA form, the CDR3 reads TGTGCCAGCAGTTTAGTTACTGGACAGGGGAGAGGTGAGCAGTTCTTC.

J is TRBJ1-3 and V is TRBV9, with a possible D match to TRBD1 (5 bases). CDR3 length: 13 residues. Trimming left V 0 bases short and J 12 bases short, with 13 bases between. Germline loops: CDR1 SGDLS, CDR2 YYNGEE. CDR3 amino acids: CASSVASQGIIYF. The CDR3 DNA reads TGTGCCAGCAGCGTAGCCTCTCAGGGTATCATATATTTT.

V is TRBV19 and J is TRBJ1-5; maybe TRBD1 (5 bases). The CDR3 is made up of 17 amino acids. The V end was cut by 0 bases, the J end by 0 bases, with 12 bases between. Germline V gene data show CDR1 as LNHDA and CDR2 as SQIVND (reference sequence). DNA of the CDR3: TGTGCCAGTAGTATAGATTTGGGGGGAAATAGCAATCAGCCCCAGCATTTT. Translating it yields CASSIDLGGNSNQPQHF.

This clone was picked up a small number of times. This sequence joins TRBV5-4 and TRBJ1-1; 7 nucleotides match TRBD1. The CDR3 consists of 15 residues. Trimming removed 0 bases from V and 4 bases from J; junction bases left unmatched: 6. Germline V gene lookup returns CDR1 SGHNT and CDR2 YYREEE (reference sequence). CDR3 in DNA: TGTGCCAGCAGCTTGGCCAGGGGGTCAGGCACTGAAGCTTTCTTT. Translating it yields CASSLARGSGTEAFF.

CDR3 bases: TGCGCCAGCAGCCGGACTAGCGGGAGACCGGCCCCCTACAATGAGCAGTTCTTC. This gives the protein CASSRTSGRPAPYNEQFF. The rearrangement joins TRBV5-1 to TRBJ2-1; 13 bases align to TRBD2. The V gene end was trimmed by 4 bases and the J gene end by 2 bases; junction bases not matched to a gene: 9. The CDR3 length is 18 residues. CDR1 SGHRS and CDR2 YFSETQ come from the germline V gene.

The rearrangement joins TRBV5-1 to TRBJ2-6; possible D gene TRBD2, 5 bases. Trimming took 2 bases from V and 5 from J, leaving 17 bases between them. Germline V lookup: CDR1 SGHRS, CDR2 YFSETQ. CDR3 length: 17 amino acids. As DNA, the CDR3 is TGCGCCAGCAGCTTTTTCGGACGGGGAGACTGGGCCAACGTCCTGACTTTC. The encoded protein is CASSFFGRGDWANVLTF.